This T cell receptor (beta chain) derives from a study of shared clonotypes between healthy human individuals. Looking at the study overall: Donors had three CD4 naive, three CD4 memory, two CD8 naive and one CD8 memory plate apiece. General observations from the study: A generally larger estimated richness was seen in naive subsets than in memory subsets. Among a few donors, roughly 5% of naive CD4 clonotypes were found in common.

Naive CD8 cells comprised CD45RO-negative, CCR7-positively selected cells, excluding terminally differentiated effector memory CD45RA+ cells. This CDR3 region has 15 residues. Germline V CDR1 and CDR2: SGHRS, YFSETQ. Between the trimmed V and J ends, which lost 1 base and 1 base, there was a span of 11 bases. This clone was recorded only once. The antigen remains undetermined. In the original analysis: Filtering differed because ImmunoSEQ produced junction-only sequences that carried no quality scores. Clones were sequenced by immunoSEQ multiplex PCR, and TCRdb holds only the in-frame ones, with some missing. Clonal size and the V and J genes are those of that table, whereas D and trimming came from the DNA. Of some 2 million clones listed, just under 95% are singletons.

Sequencing was carried out using naive CD8+ T cells sorted from blood. J is TRBJ2-5 and V is TRBV5-1; D remains unclear. This receptor was taken from a man aged 18 to 35 in good health. This CDR3 reads CASSLLANLQETQYF. For the CDR3, the DNA is TGCGCCAGCAGCTTGTTGGCTAACCTCCAAGAGACCCAGTACTTC.